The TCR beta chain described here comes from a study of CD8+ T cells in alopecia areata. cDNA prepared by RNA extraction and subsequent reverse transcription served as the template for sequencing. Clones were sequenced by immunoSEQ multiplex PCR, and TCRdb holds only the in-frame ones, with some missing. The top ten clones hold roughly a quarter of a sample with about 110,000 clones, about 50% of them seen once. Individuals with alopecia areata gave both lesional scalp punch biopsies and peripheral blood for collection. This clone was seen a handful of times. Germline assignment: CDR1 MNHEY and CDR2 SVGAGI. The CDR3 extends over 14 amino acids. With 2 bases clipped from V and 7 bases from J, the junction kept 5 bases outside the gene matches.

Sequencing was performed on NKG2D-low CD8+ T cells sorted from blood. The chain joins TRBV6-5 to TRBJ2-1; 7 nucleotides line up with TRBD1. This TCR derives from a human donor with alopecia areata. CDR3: CASSYPDRVNEQFF. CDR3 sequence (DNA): TGTGCCAGCAGTTACCCCGACAGGGTTAATGAGCAGTTCTTC.